This TCR beta chain was identified during a study of cytomegalovirus exposure and HLA in healthy donors. Points from the study as a whole: In a later analysis, CMV-associated beta chains were mostly HLA-associated, it appeared. The authors listed 164 TCR beta chains as cytomegalovirus-associated.

Comments on this clone: Its antigen is not identified.

The CDR3 loop spans 11 amino acids. Germline CDR1 and CDR2: SGHAT and FQNNGV. J lost 8 bases, V lost 5 bases, and 2 bases had no gene match. PCR was performed using 60 Vbeta and 13 Jbeta primers. The repertoire was sequenced with immunoSEQ multiplex PCR; TCRdb's copy has only in-frame clones and lacks some. There are around 130,000 clones in the sample; more than 65% occur only once, and 5.8% lies in the top ten. The TCR sequence derives from a man younger than 35 in good health and CMV-seropositive. Sequencing was done on a sample of PBMCs. The chain combines TRBV11-2 with TRBJ1-1, with TRBD1 identical over 7 bases. The CDR3 nucleotides read TGTGCCAGCAGCCAGGACAGGGAAGCTTTCTTT. As protein: CASSQDREAFF.